This T cell receptor beta chain derives from a study of cytomegalovirus exposure and HLA in healthy donors. The ends were cut back, 4 bases at V and 3 bases at J, with 10 bases in the middle. The CDR3 is 14 residues long. The V gene's germline CDR1 is SGHTS and CDR2 YDEGEE. Both 60 Vbeta primers and 13 Jbeta primers went into the PCR. Authors' methods: In a later analysis, roughly 10 million of tens of millions of unique beta chains occurred in at least two donors. Using immunoSEQ multiplex PCR, the repertoire was profiled, and TCRdb retains in-frame clones only, with some absent. V, J and clone size are those of that table, while D and trimming were read from the DNA. The sample carries approximately 110,000 clones, around 67% recorded once. Study-level points and caveats: The study carried out a later analysis of TCR beta sequences. It associated approximately 15,000 of them with specific HLA alleles at a false discovery rate of 0.05. Cytomegalovirus association was assigned to 170 or so TCR beta chains.

This clone was picked up many times. Its specificity is unknown. This receptor was taken from a man aged 60 to 75 in good health and CMV-seropositive. Sample: PBMCs. The rearrangement links TRBV5-8 to TRBJ1-4, with D uncertain. The CDR3 DNA is TGTGCCAGCAGCCCGGGGAGGGCTAATGAAAAACTGTTTTTT. Its protein is CASSPGRANEKLFF. The full variable domain, in which reference TRBV5-8 and TRBJ1-4 provide the parts outside the CDR3, is EAGVTQSPTHLIKTRGQQATLRCSPISGHTSVYWYQQALGLGLQFLLWYDEGEERNRGNFPPRFSGRQFPNYSSELNVNALELEDSALYLCASSPGRANEKLFFGSGTQLSVL.